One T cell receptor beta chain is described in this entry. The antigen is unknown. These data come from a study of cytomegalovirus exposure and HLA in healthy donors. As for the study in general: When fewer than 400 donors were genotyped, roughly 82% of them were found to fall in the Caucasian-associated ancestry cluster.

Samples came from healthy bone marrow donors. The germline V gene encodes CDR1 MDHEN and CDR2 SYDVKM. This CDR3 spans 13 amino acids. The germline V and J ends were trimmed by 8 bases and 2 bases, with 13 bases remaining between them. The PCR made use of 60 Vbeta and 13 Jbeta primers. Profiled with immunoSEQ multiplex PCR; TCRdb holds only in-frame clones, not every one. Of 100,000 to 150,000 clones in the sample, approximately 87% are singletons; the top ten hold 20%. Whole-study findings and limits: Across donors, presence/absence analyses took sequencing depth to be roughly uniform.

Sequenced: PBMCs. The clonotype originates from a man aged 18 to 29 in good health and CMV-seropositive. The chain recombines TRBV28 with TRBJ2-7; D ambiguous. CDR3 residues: CASWSVVTYEQYF. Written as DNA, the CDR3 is TGTGCCAGCTGGTCCGTAGTCACCTACGAGCAGTACTTC. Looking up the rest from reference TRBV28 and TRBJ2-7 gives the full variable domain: DVKVTQSSRYLVKRTGEKVFLECVQDMDHENMFWYRQDPGLGLRLIYFSYDVKMKEKGDIPEGYSVSREKKERFSLILESASTNQTSMYLCASWSVVTYEQYFGPGTRLTVT.